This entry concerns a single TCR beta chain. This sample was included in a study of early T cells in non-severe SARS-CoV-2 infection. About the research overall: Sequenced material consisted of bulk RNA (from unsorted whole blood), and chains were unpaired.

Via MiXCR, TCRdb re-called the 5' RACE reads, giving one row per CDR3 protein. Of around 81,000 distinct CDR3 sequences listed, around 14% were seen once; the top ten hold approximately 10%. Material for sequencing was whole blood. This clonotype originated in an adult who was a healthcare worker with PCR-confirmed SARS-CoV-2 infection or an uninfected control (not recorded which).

The CDR3 region is CASSQVRDRFYEQYF. The CDR3 coding sequence is TGTGCCAGCAGCCAAGTCCGGGACAGATTCTACGAGCAGTACTTC. V and J are TRBV3-1 and TRBJ2-7, with 7 bases aligning to TRBD1. The germline V gene encodes CDR1 LGHDT and CDR2 YNNKEL (reference sequence). Trimming removed 1 base from V and 3 bases from J; junction bases left unmatched: 6. This CDR3 is 15 amino acids long.